Each of the 3 T cell receptor beta chains below was sequenced from the same sample in a study of T-cell reconstitution after alpha-beta-depleted transplantation in children. Construction of the TCRbeta library involved unique molecular identifiers. TCRdb analysed the PCR reads with MiXCR anew, one entry per CDR3 protein. The repertoire includes over 100,000 distinct CDR3 sequences, 6% of them detected once, and 6.1% sits in the top ten. The sample in question was PBMCs, mostly from graft donor cells, obtained 60 days after TCRalphabeta/CD19-depleted stem cell transplant. The receptors were sampled from a female patient between 2 and 15 years old who had a stem cell transplant for Fanconi anemia, so the T cells may come from the graft donor.

This clonotype appeared many times. The genes are TRBV29-1 and TRBJ2-7, with D unclear. The CDR3 runs 12 residues. Germline CDR1 SQVTM, CDR2 ANQGSEA. V gave up 4 bases and J gave up 0 bases, with 7 bases separating them. CDR3 DNA: TGCAGCGTTGTGGCCCCCTCCTACGAGCAGTACTTC. Translated: CSVVAPSYEQYF.

This clonotype came up a few times. CDR3 in amino acids: CASSRGPPEQYF. Here the CDR3 DNA reads TGTGCCAGCAGCCGGGGTCCCCCCGAGCAGTACTTC. The V and J genes are TRBV7-2 and TRBJ2-7; tentatively, D is TRBD2 (5 bases). Germline CDR1 and CDR2: SGHTA and FQGNSA. V gave up 5 bases and J gave up 6 bases, with 11 bases separating them. The CDR3 covers 12 residues. The full variable domain, in which reference TRBV7-2 and TRBJ2-7 provide the parts outside the CDR3, is GAGVSQSPSNKVTEKGKDVELRCDPISGHTALYWYRQSLGQGLEFLIYFQGNSAPDKSGLPSDRFSAERTGGSVSTLTIQRTQQEDSAVYLCASSRGPPEQYFGPGTRLTVT.

This clonotype was detected ten times or more. The rearrangement uses TRBV5-1 and TRBJ2-1; tentative D call: TRBD2 (7 bases). V lost 4 bases and J lost 2, with 16 bases in between. This CDR3 contains 16 residues. In germline, CDR1 is SGHRS, CDR2 YFSETQ. DNA of the CDR3: TGCGCCAGCAGCCAAAGGCGGGGGCTTACCTACAATGAGCAGTTCTTC. As protein: CASSQRRGLTYNEQFF.